The rows below give T cell receptor beta chains drawn from one sample of a study of cytomegalovirus exposure and HLA in healthy donors. Clones were read by immunoSEQ multiplex PCR, and TCRdb kept only the in-frame ones, dropping some. The top ten hold 1.5% to 1.7% of the sample, which has 150,000 to 250,000 clones, 79% seen once. The sample taken for sequencing was PBMCs. These receptors all come from a girl between 5 and 17 years old in good health and CMV-seropositive. Both conserved end residues are part of each CDR3.

CDR3: CASSQRWGGGLYNEQFF; V: TRBV9; J: TRBJ2-1
CDR3: CASSLPGPGETQYF; V: TRBV27; J: TRBJ2-5
CDR3: CASSPGDRAKGAYNEQFF; V: TRBV4-2; J: TRBJ2-1
CDR3: CASSATSTDTQYF; V: TRBV18; J: TRBJ2-3
CDR3: CASGLVRKWAGDLPQETQYF; V: TRBV12-5; J: TRBJ2-5
CDR3: CASSLVASGGETQYF; V: TRBV7-2; J: TRBJ2-5
CDR3: CASRPRTGTTYNEQFF; V: TRBV19; J: TRBJ2-1
CDR3: CASSRGQGGYEQYF; V: TRBV2; J: NA
CDR3: CASTPGTGDTDTQYF; V: TRBV6-4; J: TRBJ2-3
CDR3: CASSVGAGETQYF; V: TRBV18; J: TRBJ2-5
CDR3: CASSQDASGLAKNIQYF; V: TRBV4-3; J: TRBJ2-4
CDR3: CASRSLGLAGGELFF; V: TRBV27; J: TRBJ2-2
CDR3: CASSLLYSGTGVLETQYF; V: TRBV5-1; J: TRBJ2-5
CDR3: CASSLDPGTDYGYTF; V: TRBV5-8; J: TRBJ1-2
CDR3: CASSPGGRGFTDTQYF; V: TRBV5-1; J: TRBJ2-3
CDR3: CSVARPGQQETQYF; V: TRBV29-1; J: TRBJ2-5
CDR3: CASSEETGPNTEAFF; V: TRBV2; J: TRBJ1-1
CDR3: CASSFGTSGGNEQFF; V: TRBV7-2; J: TRBJ2-1
CDR3: CASHSTGGTEAFF; V: TRBV2; J: TRBJ1-1
CDR3: CSADGQGGDTQYF; V: TRBV29-1; J: TRBJ2-3
CDR3: CASSPAPGPLGGEQYF; V: TRBV9; J: TRBJ2-7
CDR3: CASSEVGPLDNEQFF; V: TRBV2; J: TRBJ2-1